These T cell receptor beta chains were read from a single sample in a study of cytomegalovirus exposure and HLA in healthy donors. Clones were sequenced by immunoSEQ multiplex PCR, and TCRdb holds only the in-frame ones, with some missing. The sample lists 160,000 or so clones, roughly 76% occurring once. Sequencing was done on a sample of PBMCs. The receptor source for this set is a woman aged 18-29 years in good health and CMV-seropositive. Both conserved end residues are part of each CDR3. A D gene is named only where the DNA matches it firmly. Rows may omit the clone size; those that give it use once, few, many or a size class.

-,TRBJ2-3,TRBV21-1,-,CASLKLRSLSTDTQYF,TGTGCCAGCTTGAAACTGCGCTCGCTTAGCACAGATACGCAGTATTTT
TRBD1,TRBJ1-2,TRBV28,-,CASSWTGYYGYTF,TGTGCCAGCAGTTGGACAGGGTACTATGGCTACACCTTC
-,TRBJ1-2,TRBV9,once,CASSPSWTANYGYTF,TGTGCCAGCAGCCCCTCCTGGACAGCTAACTACGGCTACACCTTC
TRBD2,TRBJ2-3,TRBV7-3,-,CASSLGGLAADTQYF,TGTGCCAGCAGCTTGGGGGGACTAGCGGCAGATACGCAGTATTTT
TRBD1,TRBJ2-5,TRBV2,few,CARGGQGARETQYF,TGTGCCAGGGGGGGACAGGGGGCCCGGGAGACCCAGTACTTC
TRBD2,TRBJ2-2,TRBV7-3,-,CASSTSGGGSGELFF,TGTGCCAGCAGCACTAGCGGGGGGGGCTCCGGGGAGCTGTTTTTT
TRBD1,TRBJ2-7,TRBV18,-,CASSPRNTGVLSYEQYF,TGTGCCAGCTCACCTAGGAACACAGGGGTCCTCTCCTACGAGCAGTACTTC
-,TRBJ2-5,TRBV6-1,few,CASSDQGPWETQYF,TGTGCCAGCAGTGACCAGGGCCCCTGGGAGACCCAGTACTTC
-,TRBJ2-5,TRBV5-1,-,CASSLGRYQETQYF,TGCGCCAGCAGCTTGGGCAGATATCAAGAGACCCAGTACTTC
-,TRBJ1-2,TRBV10-3,few,CAITDGQYGYTF,TGTGCCATCACTGACGGACAGTATGGCTACACCTTC